These T cell receptor beta chains were read from a single sample in a study of blood T cells in healthy people across ages. TCRdb redid the calling of the 5' RACE reads with MiXCR, one entry per CDR3 protein. The sample has 660,000 or so distinct CDR3 sequences, approximately 59% seen once; the top ten hold over 30%. The sequencing sample was made of blood. The receptor source for this set is a man in his 60s in good health. Both conserved end residues are part of each CDR3. A D gene is named only where the DNA matches it firmly. Expanded clones are given a class, and other clones once, few, many or no size at all.

V	size	J	D	DNA	CDR3
TRBV12-3/TRBV12-4	NA	TRBJ1-5	TRBD1	TGTGCCAGCAGCGGAGCAGGGGGAAACAATCAGCCCCAGCATTTT	CASSGAGGNNQPQHF
TRBV6-2/TRBV6-3	few	TRBJ1-5	NA	TGTGCCAGCACCGTTGCTAATTACTATAGCAATCAGCCCCAGCATTTT	CASTVANYYSNQPQHF
TRBV6-1	NA	TRBJ2-7	NA	TGTGCCAGCAGTGACTGGAGCTGGTACGAGCAGTACTTC	CASSDWSWYEQYF
TRBV18	NA	TRBJ1-2	TRBD1	TGTGCCAGCTCGAGCCGGGAGACAGGGTCCGGCTACACCTTC	CASSSRETGSGYTF
TRBV4-2	NA	TRBJ2-7	TRBD1	TGTGCCAGCAGCCACCCCCGAGGGGACAGGGGAGCCTACGAGCAGTACTTC	CASSHPRGDRGAYEQYF
TRBV21-1	NA	TRBJ2-7	NA	TGTGCCAGCAGCAAATGGGGACGGATGGCAATCTACGAGCAGTACTTC	CASSKWGRMAIYEQYF
TRBV4-1	NA	TRBJ2-6	NA	TGCGCCAGCAGCCAAGATGAGTTACCTGGGGCCAACGTCCTGACTTTC	CASSQDELPGANVLTF
TRBV5-1	NA	TRBJ2-1	TRBD1	TGCGCCAGCAGCTTGGGGGGCTACAGGGGGCGCGATTATGAGCAGTTCTTC	CASSLGGYRGRDYEQFF
TRBV5-4	few	TRBJ2-5	TRBD1	TGTGCCAGCAGCGCACAGGGGGCCCAAGAGACCCAGTACTTC	CASSAQGAQETQYF
TRBV29-1	NA	TRBJ2-3	TRBD2	TGCAGCGTTTCCCGGACTAGTGGGGGGACAGATACGCAGTATTTT	CSVSRTSGGTDTQYF
TRBV15	few	TRBJ2-7	NA	TGTGCCACCAGCAGAGGGGGACTTTACGAGCAGTACTTC	CATSRGGLYEQYF
TRBV29-1	once	TRBJ1-2	NA	TGCAGCGCTGCAGGCTCCGGGGATGGCTACACCTTC	CSAAGSGDGYTF
TRBV12-3/TRBV12-4	NA	TRBJ2-1	TRBD2	TGTGCCAGCAGCTCGAGCGGGGGGGCCCACAATGAGCAGTTCTTC	CASSSSGGAHNEQFF
TRBV6-1	once	TRBJ2-3	TRBD1	TGTGCCAGCAGTGAGCCGGGACAGGCAACGGATACGCAGTATTTT	CASSEPGQATDTQYF
TRBV20-1	NA	TRBJ2-3	NA	TGCAGTGCCCAGAGGGTAGCGACGGGGCAAGATACGCAGTATTTT	CSAQRVATGQDTQYF
TRBV6-2/TRBV6-3	NA	TRBJ2-7	NA	TGTGCCACTCTTAACACGGGCCGGATATCCTACGAGCAGTACTTC	CATLNTGRISYEQYF
TRBV2	NA	TRBJ2-1	TRBD2	TGTGCCAGCAGCCCATTCGGACTAGCGGGGGGCCCCAACTCCTACAATGAGCAGTTCTTC	CASSPFGLAGGPNSYNEQFF
TRBV4-1	NA	TRBJ1-6	NA	TGCGCCAGCAGCCAAGGGGCCACAGGGAATTCACCCCTCCACTTT	CASSQGATGNSPLHF
TRBV20-1	NA	TRBJ2-3	NA	TGCAGTGCTAGACCGCTACGGGGCCCGAACACAGATACGCAGTATTTT	CSARPLRGPNTDTQYF
TRBV20-1	NA	TRBJ2-7	TRBD1	TGCAGTGCACAGGACAGGTCGTTCTCCTACGAGCAGTACTTC	CSAQDRSFSYEQYF
TRBV20-1	NA	TRBJ1-5	NA	TGCAGTGCCGCAGGGGTGGGAAATCAGCCCCAGCATTTT	CSAAGVGNQPQHF
TRBV5-1	few	TRBJ2-5	NA	TGCGCCAGCAGCTATACTAGTACGGGAGAGACCCAGTACTTC	CASSYTSTGETQYF
TRBV7-9	few	TRBJ1-4	TRBD1	TGTGCCAGCAGCTTAAGGGACAGTCATTCTAATGAAAAACTGTTTTTT	CASSLRDSHSNEKLFF
TRBV7-9	NA	TRBJ2-7	NA	TGTGCCAGCAACCACTTCCGCTGTCAAGTCCAGTACTTC	CASNHFRCQVQYF
TRBV5-1	few	TRBJ1-2	NA	TGCGCCAGCAGCTTGGCCCGTCAGGGACCCAACTATGGCTACACCTTC	CASSLARQGPNYGYTF
TRBV9	NA	TRBJ1-2	NA	TGTGCCAGCAGCGCCTCCGAATGGATTGGGGCCTATGGCTACACCTTC	CASSASEWIGAYGYTF
TRBV6-1	few	TRBJ2-5	NA	TGTGCCAGCAGTGGGCCGCTGCAAGAGACCCAGTACTTC	CASSGPLQETQYF
TRBV7-2	few	TRBJ2-7	NA	TGTGCCAGCAGCCCTTACTCCGCAGGCGAGCAGTACTTC	CASSPYSAGEQYF
TRBV2	NA	TRBJ2-3	TRBD1	TGTGCCAGCAGCCGGGACAGGGACCCAGATACGCAGTATTTT	CASSRDRDPDTQYF
TRBV5-1	few	TRBJ2-1	TRBD2	TGCGCCAGCAGCGTGACTAGCGGGATCTACAATGAGCAGTTCTTC	CASSVTSGIYNEQFF
TRBV18	NA	TRBJ2-5	NA	TGTGCCAGCTCACCACCGGGCAGGGCCGAAGAGACCCAGTACTTC	CASSPPGRAEETQYF
TRBV20-1	NA	TRBJ2-7	NA	TGCAGTGCTAGGACCCCCATTTCCTCAACCCCTTATTTCTCCTACGAGCAGTACTTC	CSARTPISSTPYFSYEQYF
TRBV7-9	NA	TRBJ1-2	NA	TGTGCCAGCAGCTTAGACGTGACGGAGTATGGCTACACCTTC	CASSLDVTEYGYTF
TRBV11-2	NA	TRBJ1-5	TRBD1	TGTGCCAGCAGCCTCCTCGTAGGCAGGGGGAGGCAATCGGGCAATCAGCCCCAGCATTTT	CASSLLVGRGRQSGNQPQHF
TRBV7-8	NA	TRBJ2-5	NA	TGTGCCAGCTCGGGCGGGTTTAGCTCTGTGACCCAGTACTTC	CASSGGFSSVTQYF
TRBV18	NA	TRBJ2-1	TRBD1	TGTGCCAGCTCGATGACAGGGGGATCCTACAATGAGCAGTTCTTC	CASSMTGGSYNEQFF
TRBV4-2	few	TRBJ2-5	NA	TGTGCCAGCAGCCAAGATCGGCCCGTGAAAGAGACCCAGTACTTC	CASSQDRPVKETQYF
TRBV12-3/TRBV12-4	few	TRBJ2-3	TRBD1	TGTGCCAGCAGTTTCGGGGGACAGGGCACAGATACGCAGTATTTT	CASSFGGQGTDTQYF
TRBV10-3	NA	TRBJ2-7	NA	TGTGCCATCAGAAAGGGCAATGAGCAGTACTTC	CAIRKGNEQYF
TRBV21-1	NA	TRBJ2-7	NA	TGTGCCAGCAGCACTTTCGACAGCCTGACCTACGAGCAGTACTTC	CASSTFDSLTYEQYF
TRBV4-1	NA	TRBJ2-5	NA	TGCGCCAGCAGCCTACAGGGCCAGACCGGGACCCAGTACTTC	CASSLQGQTGTQYF
TRBV6-1	NA	TRBJ2-5	NA	TGTGCCAGCAGTTGGGGTCAGGTGACCCAGTACTTC	CASSWGQVTQYF